The 9 T cell receptor beta chains presented below share a single source sample, sequenced in a study of blood T cells in healthy people across ages. Sample-barcoded 5' priming and a J-beta primer mix drove a second PCR of about 6 to 11 cycles. TCRdb used MiXCR to reprocess the 5' RACE reads, holding one entry per CDR3 protein. In the table there are approximately 790,000 distinct CDR3 sequences, around 62% of which are singletons. The sequenced material came from blood. Receptor source: a man between 25 and 39 years old in good health.

This clonotype was observed many times. The CDR3 loop is CASRALRTSGANVLTF. Here the CDR3 DNA reads TGTGCCAGCAGAGCTCTGAGGACCTCTGGGGCCAACGTCCTGACTTTC. The chain is built from TRBV2 and TRBJ2-6; no definite D call. Germline V gene data show CDR1 as SNHLY and CDR2 as FYNNEI. The CDR3 loop spans 16 amino acids. The V end was cut by 6 bases, the J end by 0 bases, with 12 bases between.

This clonotype has just a few counts. The chain couples TRBV29-1 to TRBJ1-4; tentative D call: TRBD1 (5 bases). The CDR3 is 13 residues long. The germline CDR1 and CDR2 sequences are SQVTM and ANQGSEA. Trimming took off 5 bases at V and 7 bases at J, with 14 bases between the two ends. The CDR3 protein is CSVTTGPGEKLFF. The CDR3 coding sequence is TGCAGCGTTACGACGGGACCCGGTGAAAAACTGTTTTTT.

J is TRBJ1-2 and V is TRBV2; D remains ambiguous. The germline gives CDR1 SNHLY, CDR2 FYNNEI. The CDR3 is 12 residues long. The V and J ends lost 6 bases and 4 bases respectively, with 9 bases between them. In DNA, the CDR3 is TGTGCCAGCAGGCGGGGAGGCTATGGCTACACCTTC. Translated, it gives CASRRGGYGYTF.

The chain recombines TRBV5-1 with TRBJ2-1, with 7 nucleotides matching TRBD1. This CDR3 has 13 amino acids. Germline values: CDR1 SGHRS, CDR2 YFSETQ. The V segment lost 4 bases and the J segment 7 bases; nucleotides outside the gene matches: 5. The DNA for the CDR3 is TGCGCCAGCAGCCCGGGACAGTTTAATGAGCAGTTCTTC. Its protein product is CASSPGQFNEQFF.

V usage is TRBV20-1 and J usage is TRBJ2-1; 7 bases map to TRBD1. Germline V lookup: CDR1 DFQATT, CDR2 SNEGSKA (reference sequence). The junction had 10 bases not matched to a gene; V was cut back by 2 bases and J by 3 bases. The CDR3 has 16 residues. The CDR3: CSARTSQGVLYNEQFF. CDR3 bases: TGCAGTGCTAGAACGTCTCAGGGGGTACTCTACAATGAGCAGTTCTTC.

The V gene is TRBV2, the J gene TRBJ1-2, with D unclear. The CDR3 spans 14 residues. V was trimmed by 7 bases and J by 2 bases, leaving 14 bases between them. CDR1 and CDR2 from the germline V gene are SNHLY and FYNNEI. The CDR3 DNA reads TGTGCCAGCACCCTAGTTGAGAGGAACTATGGCTACACCTTC. It is translated as CASTLVERNYGYTF. Looking up the rest from reference TRBV2 and TRBJ1-2 gives the full variable domain: EPEVTQTPSHQVTQMGQEVILRCVPISNHLYFYWYRQILGQKVEFLVSFYNNEISEKSEIFDDQFSVERPDGSNFTLKIRSTKLEDSAMYFCASTLVERNYGYTFGSGTRLTVV.

This chain joins TRBV7-2 and TRBJ2-7, with 8 bases fitting TRBD2. The CDR3 extends over 15 amino acids. Trimming cost V 6 bases and J 3 bases; bases outside gene matches: 10. Germline V gives CDR1 SGHTA, CDR2 FQGNSA. CDR3 in DNA: TGTGCCAGCAGTTCGGGCGGGGGGACGTTCTACGAGCAGTACTTC. Its protein product is CASSSGGGTFYEQYF.

The chain has TRBV6-2 or TRBV6-3 and TRBJ2-1, with TRBD1 matching over 9 bases. CDR1 and CDR2 (germline): MNHEY, SVGEGT. This CDR3 comprises 15 residues. J was trimmed by 5 bases and V by 2 bases; bases with no gene match: 4. As DNA, the CDR3 is TGTGCCAGCAGTTACAGACAGGGGGAGGACAATGAGCAGTTCTTC. Encoded protein: CASSYRQGEDNEQFF.

The J gene is TRBJ1-1, the V gene TRBV7-9; D uncertain. The CDR3 runs 15 residues. With 2 bases removed from V and 1 base from J, the gap between germline ends came to 11 bases. Germline CDR1 and CDR2: SEHNR and FQNEAQ (reference sequence). In nucleotides, the CDR3 is TGTGCCAGCAGCTTATCGATAGGAGAGAACACTGAAGCTTTCTTT. This codes for CASSLSIGENTEAFF.